This TCR beta chain was recovered during a study of blood T cell repertoires in COVID-19. Overall study context: Sites in the United States, Italy and Spain provided acute and convalescent COVID-19 samples. In each case, the material was cDNA or gDNA derived from T cells, B-cell-depleted T cells, or PBMCs.

As handled by the study authors: From reference gene primer amplification, estimates of nucleated cell counts were derived. Profiling relied on immunoSEQ multiplex PCR, and the TCRdb table lists in-frame clones only, not all of them. V, J and clone size were drawn from that table, and D and trimming were deduced from the DNA. The sample has 120,000 to 150,000 clones; roughly nine tenths are singletons. After removal of 3 bases from V and 4 bases from J, the junction contained 5 bases not matched to a gene. The CDR3 is 14 amino acids. Germline assignment: CDR1 LGHDT and CDR2 YNNKEL (reference sequence).

The V and J genes are TRBV3-1 (or the pseudogene TRBV3-2) and TRBJ2-7, with TRBD1 matching 8 bases. Sample: peripheral blood. The sequence was obtained from a human donor in a cohort sampled during active COVID-19. In DNA, the CDR3 is TGTGCCAGCAGCCACTGGACAGGGAGGTACGAGCAGTACTTC. Translation gives CASSHWTGRYEQYF.